This T cell receptor beta chain derives from a study of immune heterogeneity within non-small cell lung tumors. Across the whole study: Of all tumors, 4 turned out to be squamous cell carcinomas, more than nine were non-squamous carcinomas and 1 was not otherwise specified. Study conclusions and caveats: Recurring identical dominant CDR3 beta clonotypes were observed across tumor sites within a patient, together with site-unique high-frequency clones.

TCR beta CDR3 regions came from multiplex PCR with 32 forward V and 13 reverse J primers. TCRdb ran MiXCR on the multiplex PCR reads and lists one entry per CDR3 protein. The sample consists of 9,500 to 12,000 distinct CDR3 sequences, more than 15% of them appearing once. For each sample, template was 600 ng of bulk tumor genomic DNA. Biopsies that were spaced far apart were taken, several per primary tumor, during surgery. Patients had untreated, newly diagnosed non-small cell lung cancer and underwent curative surgery. There were some 15 donors in total. They were all newly diagnosed non-small cell lung cancer patients undergoing surgery with curative intent. This clonotype was counted many times. Antigen: not known. The V gene end was trimmed by 1 base and the J gene end by 3 bases; junction bases not matched to a gene: 7. Germline V gene sequence: CDR1 LGHNA, CDR2 YNFKEQ. The CDR3 contains 16 residues.

The V and J genes are TRBV4-2 and TRBJ1-2, with TRBD1 matching over 8 bases. The sequence was collected from a man aged 55-75 years with non-small cell lung cancer. Sequencing was done on a sample of lung tumor tissue. The CDR3 sequence: CASSQATGQVDYGYTF. For the CDR3, the DNA is TGTGCCAGCAGCCAAGCGACGGGACAGGTCGACTATGGCTACACCTTC.